This T cell receptor (beta chain) originates from a study of Graves' ophthalmopathy and Graves' hyperthyroidism. This CDR3 contains 16 residues. V dropped 3 bases and J dropped 10 bases, with 19 bases sitting between them. Germline V lookup: CDR1 MGHRA, CDR2 YSYEKL. Researchers took RNA transcripts and amplified TCR beta CDR3 regions from them. The first-round RT-PCR employed HTBI primers together with the Qiagen OneStep RT-PCR kit. A multiplex PCR was then performed as the second round. TCRdb re-called the multiplex PCR reads through MiXCR, storing one row per CDR3 protein. The table has a few hundred thousand distinct CDR3 sequences, around 20% seen once.

This TCR came from a woman between 18 and 30 years old with Graves' ophthalmopathy. Source material: peripheral blood. This sequence joins TRBV4-1 and TRBJ1-6, with a weak D call TRBD1 (6 bases). The CDR3 sequence: CASSQGPGQRGSPLHF. In DNA form, the CDR3 reads TGCGCCAGCAGCCAGGGGCCGGGACAAAGGGGATCACCCCTCCACTTT.